This entry features one T cell receptor beta chain sequence. No antigen is known for it. Base qualities are not recorded, but no much larger clone differs from it by a single base. V is pruned by 6 bases and J by 4 bases, leaving 0 bases of the junction without a gene match. CDR1 and CDR2 are drawn from the germline V gene: ENHRY, SYGVKD. The CDR3 has 12 amino acids, counting the end cysteine and phenylalanine. The only DNA kept is the CDR3, 36 bases in frame from the first base. The sample's time point label is to be understood as: baseline before first vaccination. Samples from vaccinated people were obtained from the UK trials COV001 and COV002, which included a single-blind randomized controlled phase 2/3 trial of AZD1222 (ChAdOx1 nCoV-19) in healthy adults. For TCRbeta chain sequencing, PBMC samples from trial participants were taken at day 0 and at day 28 after the second dose. The CDR3 regions of human TCRbeta chains were subjected to immunosequencing. As for how the authors treated the data: TCRs in the repertoires were compared against a reference library of SARS-CoV-2-specific TCRs that had been generated with the MIRA antigen-specificity platform. Breadth was defined as the fraction of unique TCRs that were SARS-CoV-2-associated. Depth was defined as the fraction of total T cells that were SARS-CoV-2-associated. Using the MIRA data, each spike-specific TCR was assigned both to the spike region to which the TCR was reactive and to a CD4 or CD8 class. Log10-transformed breadth and depth values were compared by one-way ANOVA with Sidak's multiple comparisons tests. In TCRdb, the immuneACCESS table is reduced to in-frame sequences with V and J assigned. These tables do not hold every clone; where another copy was compared, an unresolved V gene accounts for under half, and the others remain unexplained. V, J and clone size derive from that table, while D and trimming were established from the DNA sequence. The table for this sample lists roughly 100,000 clones; around nine tenths of them were counted only once. The ten most abundant clones make up less than 9.5% of the sample.

These data come from a study of T cell responses to AZD1222 COVID-19 vaccine (dated by TCRdb to about 2021). Regarding the study in general: AZD1222 recipients whose second dose came at about 4 weeks and those whose second dose came at about 12 weeks were combined into one group, since spike-specific TCR depth and breadth did not differ between the two schedules. Enrollment into the trials was organized by age into subgroups of 18-55, 56-69 and 70-plus years, and those subgroups contained roughly 150, 30 and 60 TCR-sequenced participants, respectively. A total of 230 to 250 trial participants underwent TCR sequencing, of whom 207 received two doses of AZD1222 and about 25 received two doses of the MenACWY control vaccine. Broader findings and caveats from the paper: CD4 TCRs associated with the vaccine covered the entire spike protein, and the dominant responses were in regions 160-218 and 743-854. Most participants were white British and females outnumbered males, and the authors suggested that clonal diversity may have been underestimated. Reportedly, close to half of the unique spike-specific TCRs recognized epitopes lying outside the regions that are mutated in the B.1.351 and B.1.1.7 variants. Conclusions about previously exposed vaccinees were limited because only six AZD1222 recipients were SARS-CoV-2 seropositive at baseline. After two AZD1222 doses, both the breadth and the depth of spike-specific TCRs were significantly higher than at day 0 and than in MenACWY recipients. Because no day 14 peak-response samples were available, repertoires were characterized only after the peak T cell response. The 56-69-year group was small, and its depth increase did not reach significance, likely because of low power.

Here the sequenced sample was peripheral blood, taken on day 0 of AZD1222 vaccination. The sequence was collected from an adult in good health. The chain employs TRBV10-3 and TRBJ2-1, with TRBD1 matching 7 junction bases. The DNA sequence follows: TGTGCCATCAGGACAGGGTACAATGAGCAGTTCTTC. Translated, this gives CAIRTGYNEQFF.